These 8 T cell receptor beta chains were sequenced from one sample in a study of CD8+CD57+ T cells in acquired aplastic anemia. TCR beta VDJ and CDR3 were profiled, and genomic DNA was the template. Via MiXCR, TCRdb re-called the reads, giving one row per CDR3 protein. The table lists about 160,000 distinct CDR3 sequences, approximately 44% of them singletons, with 1.1% in the top ten. Material: sorted CD4+, CD8+, or CD8+CD57+ T cells (not recorded which) from PBMCs. The receptor source for this set is a human donor in good health.

The sample holds many counts of this clonotype. The chain recombines TRBV5-1 with TRBJ2-1, with 11 bases matching TRBD1. Germline loops: CDR1 SGHRS, CDR2 YFSETQ. V shed 4 bases and J 4 bases; nucleotides not matched to a gene: 7. This CDR3 has 16 residues. The CDR3 bases are TGCGCCAGCAGCATCGGCGGGACAGGGGGTTACAATGAGCAGTTCTTC. The encoded protein is CASSIGGTGGYNEQFF.

V is TRBV2 and J is TRBJ1-2; D not resolved. V was cut by 9 bases and J by 2 bases, with 10 bases left in between. There are 12 residues in the CDR3. Germline V CDR1 and CDR2: SNHLY, FYNNEI. Here the CDR3 reads CASPGPNYGYTF. CDR3 nucleotides: TGTGCCAGTCCCGGCCCCAACTATGGCTACACCTTC.

On this clonotype itself: Being one base from a much bigger clone, this may be a read error. Without the conserved terminal phenylalanine or tryptophan, this CDR3 likely stems from a read error. This rearrangement joins TRBV5-1 to TRBJ1-2; D is ambiguous. V lost 2 bases and J 5 bases, leaving 13 bases between the germline ends. The CDR3 contains 14 residues. Looked up from germline, CDR1 is SGHRS and CDR2 is YFSETQ. The CDR3 DNA follows: TGCGCCAGCAGCTTCACAGAGCTTGGGTATGGCTACACCCTC. Protein sequence: CASSFTELGYGYTL.

This chain connects TRBV28 to TRBJ2-1, with D possibly TRBD1 on 5 matching bases. V gave up 4 bases and J gave up 6 bases, with 13 bases separating them. This CDR3 has 14 amino acids. In germline, CDR1 is MDHEN, CDR2 SYDVKM. The CDR3 sequence is CASSSEQAFNEQFF. The CDR3, as DNA: TGTGCCAGCAGTTCGGAACAGGCGTTCAATGAGCAGTTCTTC.

As regards this clonotype: This may be a read error, as it is one base from a much larger clone. V usage is TRBV10-3 and J usage is TRBJ2-1; TRBD2 matches 9 bases. J was trimmed by 9 bases and V by 11 bases; bases with no gene match: 5. The CDR3 spans 11 residues. Germline CDR1 ENHRY, CDR2 SYGVKD. CDR3 amino acids: CASAGGAEQFF. CDR3 sequence (DNA): TGTGCCTCTGCGGGAGGGGCTGAGCAGTTCTTC.

The rearrangement links TRBV7-3 to TRBJ2-6; D remains ambiguous. The CDR3 length is 15 residues. The germline CDR1 and CDR2 sequences are SGHTA and FQGTGA. Trimming shortened V by 5 bases and J by 0 bases, and 8 bases separated the two germline ends. CDR3 loop: CASSPGSSGANVLTF. The CDR3, as DNA: TGTGCCAGCAGCCCCGGAAGCTCTGGGGCCAACGTCCTGACTTTC.

J is TRBJ1-5 and V is TRBV15; D is uncertain. Trimming took 1 base from V and 0 from J, leaving 13 bases between them. The CDR3 consists of 17 residues. Germline V gene lookup returns CDR1 LNHNV and CDR2 YYDKDF (reference sequence). The CDR3 DNA reads as TGTGCCACCAGCAGAGCGGGCCAGGACTATAGCAATCAGCCCCAGCATTTT. This sequence encodes CATSRAGQDYSNQPQHF. The full variable domain, in which reference TRBV15 and TRBJ1-5 provide the parts outside the CDR3, is DAMVIQNPRYQVTQFGKPVTLSCSQTLNHNVMYWYQQKSSQAPKLLFHYYDKDFNNEADTPDNFQSRRPNTSFCFLDIRSPGLGDTAMYLCATSRAGQDYSNQPQHFGDGTRLSIL.

V and J are TRBV13 and TRBJ1-2; D call uncertain. Trimming removed 3 bases from V and 3 bases from J, with 8 bases in between. This CDR3 is built from 13 residues. The germline CDR1 and CDR2 sequences are PRHDT and FYEKMQ (reference sequence). The CDR3 DNA reads as TGTGCCAGCAGCTTCCCCGGGGACTATGGCTACACCTTC. Encoded protein: CASSFPGDYGYTF.